This TCR beta chain was sequenced in a study of blood T cell repertoires in COVID-19. Study-level information: T cells, B-cell-depleted T cells, or PBMCs provided the cDNA or gDNA that served as material.

Original processing notes: Using reference gene primer amplification, nucleated cell counts were estimated. The repertoire was sequenced with immunoSEQ multiplex PCR; TCRdb's copy has only in-frame clones and lacks some. From that table come the V and J calls and clone size; the DNA was used to work out D and trimming. This sample carries about 120,000 clones, roughly 89% of them seen once, and the ten largest clones take roughly 19%. V dropped 3 bases and J dropped 12 bases, with 18 bases sitting between them. The germline CDR1 and CDR2 sequences are MDHEN and SYDVKM. CDR3 length: 14 residues. The chain carries TRBV28 and TRBJ1-5; D might be TRBD1 (5 bases). The TCR was taken from a human donor with acute or convalescent COVID-19. The donor label of this sample is uncertain. The sample taken for sequencing was peripheral blood. Here the CDR3 reads CASSFRQGPFLQHF. CDR3 coding DNA: TGTGCCAGCAGTTTTAGGCAGGGCCCCTTCCTCCAGCATTTT.